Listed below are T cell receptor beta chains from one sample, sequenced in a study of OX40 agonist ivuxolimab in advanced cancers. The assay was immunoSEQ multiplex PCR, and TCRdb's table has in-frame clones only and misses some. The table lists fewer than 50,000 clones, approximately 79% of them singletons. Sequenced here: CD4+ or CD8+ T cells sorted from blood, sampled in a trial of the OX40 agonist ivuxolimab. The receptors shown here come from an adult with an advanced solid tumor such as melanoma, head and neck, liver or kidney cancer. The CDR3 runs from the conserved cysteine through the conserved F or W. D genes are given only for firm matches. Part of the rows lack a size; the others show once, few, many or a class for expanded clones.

CDR3: CSASPQETQYF
DNA: TGCAGTGCTTCACCCCAAGAGACCCAGTACTTC
V: TRBV20-1
size: NA
D: NA
J: TRBJ2-5

CDR3: CASSFNSGNTIYF
DNA: TGTGCCAGCAGCTTTAACTCTGGAAACACCATATATTTT
V: TRBV11-2
size: NA
D: NA
J: TRBJ1-3

CDR3: CAWDSGTNEQFF
DNA: TGTGCCTGGGATAGCGGGACTAATGAGCAGTTCTTC
V: TRBV30
size: once
D: TRBD2
J: TRBJ2-1

CDR3: CAISEQAGNQPQHF
DNA: TGTGCCATCAGTGAGCAGGCAGGGAATCAGCCCCAGCATTTT
V: TRBV10-3
size: NA
D: NA
J: TRBJ1-5

CDR3: CASNSGRGRGGNTIYF
DNA: TGTGCCAGCAATTCGGGGAGAGGCAGGGGTGGAAACACCATATATTTT
V: TRBV6-6
size: few
D: NA
J: TRBJ1-3

CDR3: CASSLEQGYGTGELFF
DNA: TGTGCCAGCAGCTTAGAGCAGGGTTACGGCACCGGGGAGCTGTTTTTT
V: TRBV11-1
size: NA
D: NA
J: TRBJ2-2

CDR3: CASSSQGPYGYTF
DNA: TGTGCCAGCAGCTCCCAAGGTCCGTATGGCTACACCTTC
V: TRBV7-9
size: NA
D: NA
J: TRBJ1-2

CDR3: CASSLMGAGYGYTF
DNA: TGTGCCAGCAGTTTAATGGGGGCCGGTTATGGCTACACCTTC
V: TRBV27
size: NA
D: NA
J: TRBJ1-2

CDR3: CAWSAIQGYYGYTF
DNA: TGTGCCTGGAGTGCAATACAGGGTTACTATGGCTACACCTTC
V: TRBV30
size: medium-sized
D: NA
J: TRBJ1-2

CDR3: CASTRDRLGREKLFF
DNA: TGTGCCAGCACTCGAGACAGGTTGGGGCGGGAAAAACTGTTTTTT
V: TRBV6-5
size: once
D: NA
J: TRBJ1-4

CDR3: CASLWGFGGELFF
DNA: TGTGCTAGTCTCTGGGGGTTTGGAGGGGAGCTGTTTTTT
V: TRBV12-5
size: NA
D: NA
J: TRBJ2-2

CDR3: CASRSTLSGNTIYF
DNA: TGTGCCAGCAGGAGTACGCTCTCTGGAAACACCATATATTTT
V: TRBV6-5
size: NA
D: NA
J: TRBJ1-3

CDR3: CASSPDRGGGSPLHF
DNA: TGTGCCAGCAGCCCCGACAGGGGAGGAGGATCACCCCTCCACTTT
V: TRBV7-9
size: NA
D: TRBD1
J: TRBJ1-6

CDR3: CASSYARTGPQHF
DNA: TGTGCCAGCAGTTACGCTCGGACAGGGCCCCAGCATTTT
V: TRBV6-5
size: NA
D: TRBD1
J: TRBJ1-5

CDR3: CSVKGETIHEQFF
DNA: TGCAGCGTCAAGGGGGAGACCATCCATGAGCAGTTCTTC
V: TRBV29-1
size: NA
D: NA
J: TRBJ2-1

CDR3: CASSNLYNSPLHF
DNA: TGTGCCAGCAGTAACCTCTATAATTCACCCCTCCACTTT
V: TRBV11-2
size: NA
D: NA
J: TRBJ1-6

CDR3: CASSLVPSGGTEAFF
DNA: TGTGCCAGCAGCTTAGTACCGTCTGGGGGCACTGAAGCTTTCTTT
V: TRBV7-9
size: NA
D: NA
J: TRBJ1-1

CDR3: CASSSQGREKLFF
DNA: TGTGCCAGCAGCTCACAGGGAAGGGAAAAACTGTTTTTT
V: TRBV7-9
size: NA
D: NA
J: TRBJ1-4

CDR3: CASSPPWGETQYF
DNA: TGTGCCAGCAGCCCCCCCTGGGGAGAGACCCAGTACTTC
V: TRBV7-2
size: NA
D: NA
J: TRBJ2-5

CDR3: CASSPLGLAGGFETQYF
DNA: TGTGCCAGCAGTCCCCTGGGACTAGCGGGGGGGTTCGAGACCCAGTACTTC
V: TRBV2
size: NA
D: TRBD2
J: TRBJ2-5

CDR3: CASSLEGENSPLHF
DNA: TGCGCCAGCAGCTTGGAAGGGGAGAATTCACCCCTCCACTTT
V: TRBV4-1
size: NA
D: NA
J: TRBJ1-6

CDR3: CAWANPDRAQEQFF
DNA: TGTGCCTGGGCTAACCCGGACAGGGCCCAGGAGCAGTTCTTC
V: TRBV30
size: NA
D: TRBD1
J: TRBJ2-1

CDR3: CAADRGVNTEAFF
DNA: TGTGCCGCAGACCGGGGCGTTAACACTGAAGCTTTCTTT
V: TRBV19
size: NA
D: NA
J: TRBJ1-1

CDR3: CASSPDGTGSYEQYF
DNA: TGTGCCAGCAGCCCAGACGGGACAGGGTCCTACGAGCAGTACTTC
V: TRBV5-5
size: NA
D: TRBD1
J: TRBJ2-7